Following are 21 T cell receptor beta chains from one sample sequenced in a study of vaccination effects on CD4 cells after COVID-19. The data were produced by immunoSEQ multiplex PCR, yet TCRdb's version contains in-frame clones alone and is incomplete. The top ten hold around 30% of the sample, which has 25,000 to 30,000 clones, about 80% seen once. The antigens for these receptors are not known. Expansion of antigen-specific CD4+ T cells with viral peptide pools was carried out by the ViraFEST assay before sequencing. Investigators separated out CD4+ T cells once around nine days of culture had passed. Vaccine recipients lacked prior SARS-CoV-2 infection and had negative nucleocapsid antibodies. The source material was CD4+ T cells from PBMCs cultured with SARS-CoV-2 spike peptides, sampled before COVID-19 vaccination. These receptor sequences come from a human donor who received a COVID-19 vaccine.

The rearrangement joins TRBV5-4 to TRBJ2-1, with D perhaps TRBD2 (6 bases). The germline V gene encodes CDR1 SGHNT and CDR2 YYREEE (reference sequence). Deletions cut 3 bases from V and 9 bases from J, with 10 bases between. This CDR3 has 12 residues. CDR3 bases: TGTGCCAGCAGCTCTAGCGTTAGTGAGCAGTTCTTC. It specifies CASSSSVSEQFF.

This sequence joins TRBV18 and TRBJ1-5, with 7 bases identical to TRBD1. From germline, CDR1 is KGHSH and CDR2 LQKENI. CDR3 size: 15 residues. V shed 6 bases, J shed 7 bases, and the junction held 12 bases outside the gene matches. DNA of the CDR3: TGTGCCAGCTCCACCACGCACAGGGGAGGGCAGCCCCAGCATTTT. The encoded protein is CASSTTHRGGQPQHF. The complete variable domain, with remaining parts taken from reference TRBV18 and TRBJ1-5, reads NAGVMQNPRHLVRRRGQEARLRCSPMKGHSHVYWYRQLPEEGLKFMVYLQKENIIDESGMPKERFSAEFPKEGPSILRIQQVVRGDSAAYFCASSTTHRGGQPQHFGDGTRLSIL.

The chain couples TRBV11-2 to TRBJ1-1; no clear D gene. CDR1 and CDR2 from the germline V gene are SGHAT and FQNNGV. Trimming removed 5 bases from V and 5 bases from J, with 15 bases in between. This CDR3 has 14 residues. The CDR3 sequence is CASSADPGWTEAFF. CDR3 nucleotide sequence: TGTGCCAGCAGCGCAGACCCCGGGTGGACTGAAGCTTTCTTT.

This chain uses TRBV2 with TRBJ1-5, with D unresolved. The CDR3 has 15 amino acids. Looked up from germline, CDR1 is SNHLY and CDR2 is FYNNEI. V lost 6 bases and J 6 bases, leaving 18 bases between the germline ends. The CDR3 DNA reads TGTGCCAGCAGGTTTCGGGTAACTGGGAGTCAGCCCCAGCATTTT. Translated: CASRFRVTGSQPQHF.

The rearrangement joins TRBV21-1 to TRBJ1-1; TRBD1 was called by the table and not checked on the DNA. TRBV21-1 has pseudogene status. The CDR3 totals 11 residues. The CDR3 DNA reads TGTGCCGGCGCAGGGCCCCCTGAAGCTTTCTTT. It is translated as CAGAGPPEAFF.

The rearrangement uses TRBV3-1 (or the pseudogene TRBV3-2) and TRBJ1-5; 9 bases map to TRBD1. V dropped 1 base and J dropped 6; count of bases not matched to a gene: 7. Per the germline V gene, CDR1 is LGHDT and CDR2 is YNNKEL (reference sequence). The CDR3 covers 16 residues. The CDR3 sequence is CASSQVVQGAGQPQHF. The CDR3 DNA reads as TGTGCCAGCAGCCAAGTCGTACAGGGGGCGGGTCAGCCCCAGCATTTT.

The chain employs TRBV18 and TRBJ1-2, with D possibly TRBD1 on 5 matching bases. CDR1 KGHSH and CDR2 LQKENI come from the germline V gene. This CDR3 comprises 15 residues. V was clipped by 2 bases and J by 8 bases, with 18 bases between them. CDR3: CASSPVRMGTGGYTF. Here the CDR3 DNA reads TGTGCCAGCTCACCAGTCAGAATGGGCACAGGAGGCTACACCTTC.

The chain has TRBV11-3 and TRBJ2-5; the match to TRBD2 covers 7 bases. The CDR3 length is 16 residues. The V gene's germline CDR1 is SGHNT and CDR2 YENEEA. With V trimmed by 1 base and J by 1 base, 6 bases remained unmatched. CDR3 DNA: TGTGCCAGCAGCTTAGGGTTAGCGGGCGCCCAAGAGACCCAGTACTTC. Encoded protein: CASSLGLAGAQETQYF.

The CDR3 DNA reads as TGTGCCAGCAGTTACAGGGGACTAGCGGGGGGGCGGGTCACAGATACGCAGTATTTT. Translating gives CASSYRGLAGGRVTDTQYF. The V and J genes are TRBV6-2 or TRBV6-3 and TRBJ2-3; 16 bases agree with TRBD2. The CDR3 length is 19 residues. The ends lost 2 bases at V and 2 bases at J; junction bases unmatched: 7. Germline V gene lookup returns CDR1 MNHEY and CDR2 SVGEGT.

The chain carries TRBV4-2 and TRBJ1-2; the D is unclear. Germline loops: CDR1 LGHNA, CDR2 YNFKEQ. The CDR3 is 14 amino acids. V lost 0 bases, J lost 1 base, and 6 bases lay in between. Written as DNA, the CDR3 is TGTGCCAGCAGCCAAGAGGACGGTAACTATGGCTACACCTTC. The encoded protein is CASSQEDGNYGYTF.

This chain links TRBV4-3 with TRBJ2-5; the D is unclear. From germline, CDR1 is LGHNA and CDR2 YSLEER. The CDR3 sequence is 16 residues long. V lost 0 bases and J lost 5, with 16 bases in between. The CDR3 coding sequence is TGCGCCAGCAGCCAAGAGGCCCTCGGCCTTTGGGAGACCCAGTACTTC. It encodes CASSQEALGLWETQYF.

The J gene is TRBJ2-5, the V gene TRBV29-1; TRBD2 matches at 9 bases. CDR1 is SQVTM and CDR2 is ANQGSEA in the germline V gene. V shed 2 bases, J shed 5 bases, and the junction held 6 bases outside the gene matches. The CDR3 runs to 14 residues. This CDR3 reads CSVESRGGQETQYF. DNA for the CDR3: TGCAGCGTTGAATCGCGGGGGGGCCAGGAGACCCAGTACTTC.

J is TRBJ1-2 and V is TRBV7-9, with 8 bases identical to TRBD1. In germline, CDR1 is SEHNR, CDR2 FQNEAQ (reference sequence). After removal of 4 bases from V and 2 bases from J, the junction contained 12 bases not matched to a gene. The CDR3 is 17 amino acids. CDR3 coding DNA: TGTGCCAGCAGCTCCGACTTTGGACAGGGATGGAACTATGGCTACACCTTC. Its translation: CASSSDFGQGWNYGYTF.

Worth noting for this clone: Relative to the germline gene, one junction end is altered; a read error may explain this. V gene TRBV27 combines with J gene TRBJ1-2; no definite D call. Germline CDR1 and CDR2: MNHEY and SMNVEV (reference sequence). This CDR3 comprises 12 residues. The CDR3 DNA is TGTGCCAGCAGTGCAGCTAACTATGACTACACCTTC. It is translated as CASSAANYDYTF.

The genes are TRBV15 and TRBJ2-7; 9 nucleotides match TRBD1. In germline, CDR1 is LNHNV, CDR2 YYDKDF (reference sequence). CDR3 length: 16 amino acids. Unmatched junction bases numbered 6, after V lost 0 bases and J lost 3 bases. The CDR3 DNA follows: TGTGCCACCAGCAGAGATTATCCGGGACAGGGCTACGAGCAGTACTTC. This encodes CATSRDYPGQGYEQYF.

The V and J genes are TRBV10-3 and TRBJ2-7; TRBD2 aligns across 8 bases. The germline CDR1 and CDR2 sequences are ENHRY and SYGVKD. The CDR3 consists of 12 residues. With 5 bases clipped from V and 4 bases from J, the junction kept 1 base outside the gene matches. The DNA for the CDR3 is TGTGCCATCAGTAGCGGGAGTTACGAGCAGTACTTC. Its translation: CAISSGSYEQYF.

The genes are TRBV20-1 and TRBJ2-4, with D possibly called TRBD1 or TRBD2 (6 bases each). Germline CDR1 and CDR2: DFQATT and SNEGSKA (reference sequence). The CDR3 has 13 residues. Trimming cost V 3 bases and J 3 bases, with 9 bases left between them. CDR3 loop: CSASKGGKNIQYF. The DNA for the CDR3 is TGCAGTGCTAGTAAGGGGGGCAAAAACATTCAGTACTTC.

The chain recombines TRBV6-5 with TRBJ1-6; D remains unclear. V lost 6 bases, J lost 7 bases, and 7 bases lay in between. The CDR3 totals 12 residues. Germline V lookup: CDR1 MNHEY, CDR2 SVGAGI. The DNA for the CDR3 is TGTGCCAGCAGGCAAGCCAATTCACCCCTCCACTTT. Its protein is CASRQANSPLHF.

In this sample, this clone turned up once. CDR3 bases: TGTGCCAGCAGCTTAGGACTAGCGGGAGGGTCAGATACGCAGTATTTT. This translates into CASSLGLAGGSDTQYF. V and J are TRBV7-2 and TRBJ2-3, with 14 bases fitting TRBD2. The CDR3 length is 16 residues. The V gene's germline CDR1 is SGHTA and CDR2 FQGNSA. V dropped 1 base and J dropped 4; count of bases not matched to a gene: 1.

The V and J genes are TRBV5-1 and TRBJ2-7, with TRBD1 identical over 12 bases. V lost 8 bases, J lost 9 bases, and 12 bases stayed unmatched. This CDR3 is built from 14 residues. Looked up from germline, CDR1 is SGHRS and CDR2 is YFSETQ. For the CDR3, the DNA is TGCGCCAGAAATGGGGGGACAGGGGGCGAGACGCAGTACTTC. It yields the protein CARNGGTGGETQYF.

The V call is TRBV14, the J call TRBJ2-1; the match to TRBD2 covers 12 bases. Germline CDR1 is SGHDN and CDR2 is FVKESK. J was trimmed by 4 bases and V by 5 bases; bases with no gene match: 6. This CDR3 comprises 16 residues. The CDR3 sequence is CASSFRTSGVYNEQFF. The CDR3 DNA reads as TGTGCCAGCAGCTTCCGGACTAGCGGGGTGTACAATGAGCAGTTCTTC.